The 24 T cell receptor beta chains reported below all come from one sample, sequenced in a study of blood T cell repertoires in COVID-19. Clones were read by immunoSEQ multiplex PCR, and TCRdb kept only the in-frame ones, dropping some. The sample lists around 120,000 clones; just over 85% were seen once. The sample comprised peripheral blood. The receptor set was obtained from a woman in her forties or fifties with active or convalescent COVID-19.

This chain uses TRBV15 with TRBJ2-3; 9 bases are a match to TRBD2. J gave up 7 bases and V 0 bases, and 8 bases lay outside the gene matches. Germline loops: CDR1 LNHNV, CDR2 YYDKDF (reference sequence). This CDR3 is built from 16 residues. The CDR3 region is CATSRDGVAGAHTQYF. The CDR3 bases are TGTGCCACCAGCAGAGATGGGGTAGCGGGAGCACATACGCAGTATTTT.

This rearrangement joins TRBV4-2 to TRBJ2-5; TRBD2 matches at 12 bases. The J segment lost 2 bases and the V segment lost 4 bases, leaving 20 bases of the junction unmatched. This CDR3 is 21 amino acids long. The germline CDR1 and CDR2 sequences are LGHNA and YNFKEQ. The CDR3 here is CASSPLWGASGRAEGQETQYF. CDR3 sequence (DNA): TGTGCCAGCAGCCCTCTCTGGGGGGCTAGCGGGAGGGCCGAGGGGCAAGAGACCCAGTACTTC.

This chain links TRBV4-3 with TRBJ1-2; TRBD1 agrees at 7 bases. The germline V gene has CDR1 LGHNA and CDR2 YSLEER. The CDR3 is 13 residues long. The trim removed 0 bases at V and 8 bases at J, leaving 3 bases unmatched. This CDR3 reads CASSQDRGQGYTF. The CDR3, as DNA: TGCGCCAGCAGCCAAGATCGGGGACAGGGCTACACCTTC.

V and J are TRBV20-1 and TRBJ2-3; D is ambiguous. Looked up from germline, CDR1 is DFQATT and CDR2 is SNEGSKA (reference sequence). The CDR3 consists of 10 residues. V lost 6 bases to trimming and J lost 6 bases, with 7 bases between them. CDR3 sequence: CSADQDTQYF. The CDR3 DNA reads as TGCAGTGCCGATCAGGATACGCAGTATTTT.

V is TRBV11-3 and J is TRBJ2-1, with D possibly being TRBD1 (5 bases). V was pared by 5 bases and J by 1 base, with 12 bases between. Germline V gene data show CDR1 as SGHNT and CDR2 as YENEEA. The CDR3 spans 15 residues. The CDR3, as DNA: TGTGCCAGCAGCCTAGGTAGGGGTTCCTACAATGAGCAGTTCTTC. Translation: CASSLGRGSYNEQFF.

In DNA, the CDR3 is TGCGCCAGCAGCGAAAGGGACAGCAACCTCCAAGAGACCCAGTACTTC. It is translated as CASSERDSNLQETQYF. This rearrangement joins TRBV5-1 to TRBJ2-5; 7 nucleotides align to TRBD1. The trim removed 4 bases at V and 1 base at J, leaving 10 bases unmatched. Germline values: CDR1 SGHRS, CDR2 YFSETQ. This CDR3 has 16 residues.

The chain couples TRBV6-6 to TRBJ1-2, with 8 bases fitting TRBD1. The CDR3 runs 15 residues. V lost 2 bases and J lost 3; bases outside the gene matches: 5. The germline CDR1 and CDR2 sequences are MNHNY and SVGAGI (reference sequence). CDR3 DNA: TGTGCCAGCAGTTACGGACAGGGTATAGACTATGGCTACACCTTC. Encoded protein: CASSYGQGIDYGYTF.

The CDR3 sequence is CASSLDRTGMMQPQHF. DNA for the CDR3: TGTGCCAGCAGCTTAGACAGGACAGGGATGATGCAGCCCCAGCATTTT. The genes are TRBV7-8 and TRBJ1-5; 8 bases match TRBD1. Trimming removed 1 base from V and 7 bases from J; junction bases left unmatched: 9. Germline assignment: CDR1 SGHVS and CDR2 FQNEAQ. The CDR3 extends over 16 amino acids.

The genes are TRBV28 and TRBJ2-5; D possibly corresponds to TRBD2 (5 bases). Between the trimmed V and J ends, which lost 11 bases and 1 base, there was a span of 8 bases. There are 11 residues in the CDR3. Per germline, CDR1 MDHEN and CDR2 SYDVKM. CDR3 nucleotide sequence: TGTGCCTCGGGAAGCCAAGAGACCCAGTACTTC. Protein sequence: CASGSQETQYF.

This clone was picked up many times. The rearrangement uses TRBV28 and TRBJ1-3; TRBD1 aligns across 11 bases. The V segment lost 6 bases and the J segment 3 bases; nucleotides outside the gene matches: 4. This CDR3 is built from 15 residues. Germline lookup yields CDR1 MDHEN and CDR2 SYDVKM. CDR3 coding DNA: TGTGCCAGCAGCCGGGGACAGGGGGTTGGAAACACCATATATTTT. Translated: CASSRGQGVGNTIYF.

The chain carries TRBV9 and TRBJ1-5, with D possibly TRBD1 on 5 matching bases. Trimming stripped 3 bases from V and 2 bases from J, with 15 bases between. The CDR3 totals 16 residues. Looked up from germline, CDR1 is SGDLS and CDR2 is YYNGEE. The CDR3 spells CASSGSGQSGNQPQHF. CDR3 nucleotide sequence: TGTGCCAGCAGCGGCTCAGGGCAGTCGGGCAATCAGCCCCAGCATTTT.

The CDR3 is CASRRGSQETQYF. The CDR3 DNA is TGTGCCAGCAGACGCGGGAGCCAAGAGACCCAGTACTTC. The chain combines TRBV6-6 with TRBJ2-5, with 7 bases that match TRBD2. Germline assignment: CDR1 MNHNY and CDR2 SVGAGI (reference sequence). Germline trimming cut 6 bases from V and 1 base from J; bases unmatched to any gene: 2. The CDR3 contains 13 residues.

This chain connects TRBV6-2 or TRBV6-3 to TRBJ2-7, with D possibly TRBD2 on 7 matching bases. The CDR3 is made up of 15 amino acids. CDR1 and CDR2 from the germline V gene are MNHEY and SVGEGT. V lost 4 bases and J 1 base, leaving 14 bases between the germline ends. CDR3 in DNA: TGTGCCAGCAGTTGGCCCGCGGGGGCGTCCTACGAGCAGTACTTC. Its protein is CASSWPAGASYEQYF.

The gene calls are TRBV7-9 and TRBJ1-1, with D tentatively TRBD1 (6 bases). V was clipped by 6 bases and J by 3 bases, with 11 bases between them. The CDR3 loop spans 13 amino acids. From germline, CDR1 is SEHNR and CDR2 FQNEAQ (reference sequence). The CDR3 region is CASRPRTDTEAFF. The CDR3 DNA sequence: TGTGCCAGCAGGCCTAGGACAGACACTGAAGCTTTCTTT.

The CDR3 region is CASSPDHRDSDLPYGYTF. CDR3 in DNA: TGCGCCAGCAGCCCGGACCACCGGGACTCAGACCTCCCCTATGGCTACACCTTC. The rearrangement uses TRBV4-3 and TRBJ1-2; possibly TRBD1 for D (5 bases). Germline CDR1 and CDR2: LGHNA and YSLEER. Trimming stripped 4 bases from V and 4 bases from J, with 25 bases between. The CDR3 is 18 residues long.

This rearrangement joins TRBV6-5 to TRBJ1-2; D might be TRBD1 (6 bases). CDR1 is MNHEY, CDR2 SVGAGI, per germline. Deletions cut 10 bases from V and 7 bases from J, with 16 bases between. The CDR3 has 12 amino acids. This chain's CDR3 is CATSRGAGGYTF. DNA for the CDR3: TGTGCCACCTCCCGGGGGGCGGGTGGCTACACCTTC.

In DNA, the CDR3 is TGTGCCAGCAGTCTATCGCGAATGGCGGGAGGTTTCTCTGGGGCCAACGTCCTGACTTTC. Its protein product is CASSLSRMAGGFSGANVLTF. V usage is TRBV28 and J usage is TRBJ2-6, with 8 bases identical to TRBD2. V lost 5 bases and J lost 0; bases outside the gene matches: 15. The CDR3 has 20 residues. Germline V gene sequence: CDR1 MDHEN, CDR2 SYDVKM.

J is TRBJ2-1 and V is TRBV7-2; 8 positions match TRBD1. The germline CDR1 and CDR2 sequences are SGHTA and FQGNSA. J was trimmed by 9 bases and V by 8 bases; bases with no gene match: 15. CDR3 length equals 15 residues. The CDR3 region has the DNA TGTGCCAGCGGGTTGACAGGGGCCCTTATCGGTGAGCAGTTCTTC. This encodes CASGLTGALIGEQFF.

The CDR3 here is CASSPGRDEQFF. As DNA, the CDR3 is TGTGCCAGCTCACCGGGGAGGGATGAGCAGTTCTTC. The chain is built from TRBV18 and TRBJ2-1, with 7 positions matching TRBD2. The CDR3 loop spans 12 amino acids. Germline loops: CDR1 KGHSH, CDR2 LQKENI. Trimming took 3 bases from V and 8 from J; bases not matched to a gene: 1.

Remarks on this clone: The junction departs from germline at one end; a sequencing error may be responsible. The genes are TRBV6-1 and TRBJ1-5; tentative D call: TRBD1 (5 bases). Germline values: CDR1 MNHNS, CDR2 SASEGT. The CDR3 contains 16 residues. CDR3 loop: CATSGKGFSGNQPQHF. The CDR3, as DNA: TGTGCCACCAGTGGTAAGGGGTTTAGTGGCAATCAGCCCCAGCATTTT.

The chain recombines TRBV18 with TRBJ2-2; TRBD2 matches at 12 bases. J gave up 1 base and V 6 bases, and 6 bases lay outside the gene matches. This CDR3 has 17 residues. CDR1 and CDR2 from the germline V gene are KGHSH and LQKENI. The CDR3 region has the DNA TGTGCCAGCTCTTTAAGGACTAGCGGGATGAACACCGGGGAGCTGTTTTTT. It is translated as CASSLRTSGMNTGELFF.

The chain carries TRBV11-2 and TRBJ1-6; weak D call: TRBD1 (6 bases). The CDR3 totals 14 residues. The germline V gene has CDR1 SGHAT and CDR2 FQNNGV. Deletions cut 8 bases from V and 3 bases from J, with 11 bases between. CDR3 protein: CASAQGIYNSPLHF. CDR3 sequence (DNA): TGTGCCAGCGCACAGGGTATCTATAATTCACCCCTCCACTTT.

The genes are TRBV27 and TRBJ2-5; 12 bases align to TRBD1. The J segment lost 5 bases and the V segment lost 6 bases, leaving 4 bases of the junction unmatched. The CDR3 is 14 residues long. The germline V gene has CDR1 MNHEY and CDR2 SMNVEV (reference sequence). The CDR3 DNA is TGTGCCAGCAGGGGACAGGGGGCCGGTGAGACCCAGTACTTC. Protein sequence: CASRGQGAGETQYF.

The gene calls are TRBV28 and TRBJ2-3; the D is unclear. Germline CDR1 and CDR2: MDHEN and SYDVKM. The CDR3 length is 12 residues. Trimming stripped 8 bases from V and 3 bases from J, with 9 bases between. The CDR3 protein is CASGSVTDTQYF. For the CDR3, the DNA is TGTGCCAGCGGCTCCGTTACAGATACGCAGTATTTT.